This T cell receptor beta chain was documented in a study of blood T cell repertoires in COVID-19. Study-wide context: Sites across the United States, Italy and Spain contributed samples from acute and convalescent COVID-19. The cDNA or gDNA used as material had been derived from T cells, B-cell-depleted T cells, or PBMCs.

The CDR3 has 14 residues. Deletions cut 4 bases from V and 5 bases from J, with 11 bases between. Germline loops: CDR1 LGHNA, CDR2 YNFKEQ. Per the authors' pipeline: Amplification of reference gene primers was used by the study to estimate nucleated cell counts. Clones were sequenced by immunoSEQ multiplex PCR, and TCRdb holds only the in-frame ones, with some missing. That table gives V, J and clone size, and the DNA gave D and trimming. This table holds about 220,000 clones, around four fifths found once. Seattle patients were enrolled while actively infected and followed longitudinally. The V call is TRBV4-2, the J call TRBJ2-2; D may be TRBD2 (6 bases). The receptor was isolated from an elderly woman with COVID-19, enrolled during active disease. The material sequenced was peripheral blood. This CDR3 reads CASSRPGTTGELFF. The DNA for the CDR3 is TGTGCCAGCAGCCGCCCCGGGACTACCGGGGAGCTGTTTTTT.